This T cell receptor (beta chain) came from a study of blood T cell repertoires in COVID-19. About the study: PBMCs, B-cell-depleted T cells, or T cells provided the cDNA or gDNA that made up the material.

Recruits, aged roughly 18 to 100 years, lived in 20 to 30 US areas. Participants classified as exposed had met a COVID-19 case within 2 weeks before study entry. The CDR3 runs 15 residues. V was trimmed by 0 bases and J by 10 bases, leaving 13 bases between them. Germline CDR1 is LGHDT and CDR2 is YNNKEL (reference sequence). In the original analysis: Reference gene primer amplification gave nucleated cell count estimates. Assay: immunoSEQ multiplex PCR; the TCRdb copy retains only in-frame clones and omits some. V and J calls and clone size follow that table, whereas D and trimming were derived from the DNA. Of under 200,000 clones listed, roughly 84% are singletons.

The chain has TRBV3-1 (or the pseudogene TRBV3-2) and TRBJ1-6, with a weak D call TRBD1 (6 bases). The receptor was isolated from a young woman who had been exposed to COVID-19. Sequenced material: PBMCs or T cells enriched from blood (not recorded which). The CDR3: CASSQDTGWNSPLHF. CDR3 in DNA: TGTGCCAGCAGCCAAGACACAGGGTGGAACTCACCCCTCCACTTT.